The rows below give T cell receptor beta chains drawn from one sample of a study of T cell responses to AZD1222 COVID-19 vaccine. The method was immunoSEQ multiplex PCR; TCRdb's version includes in-frame clones alone and lacks a portion of them. The table includes 160,000 or so clones, more than 90% detected once. The sequenced sample was peripheral blood, obtained on day 0 of AZD1222 vaccination. All receptors come from an adult in good health. The CDR3 runs from the conserved cysteine through the conserved F or W. D genes are given only for firm matches. A row's size may be missing; if present it is once, few, many or a size class.

-	TRBV4-2	TRBJ2-2	TRBD2	TGTGCCAGCAGCCCACGGACTAGGGACACCGGGGAGCTGTTTTTT	CASSPRTRDTGELFF
-	TRBV6-1	TRBJ1-2	-	TGTGCCAGCAGTGACAGTTGGGGTGGCTACACCTTC	CASSDSWGGYTF
-	TRBV14	TRBJ1-1	-	TGTGCCAGCAGCCAAGTTCCCAACACTGAAGCTTTCTTT	CASSQVPNTEAFF
-	TRBV5-1	TRBJ2-2	-	TGCGCCAGCAGACAGGGCGACGGGGAGCTGTTTTTT	CASRQGDGELFF
-	TRBV11-1	TRBJ2-5	-	TGTGCCAGCACCAACGACCCTAAAGAGACCCAGTACTTC	CASTNDPKETQYF
-	TRBV11-2	TRBJ1-1	-	TGTGCCAGCGGCCTGATTGGAACTGAAGCTTTCTTT	CASGLIGTEAFF
-	TRBV6-5	TRBJ1-2	-	TGTGCCAGCAGCTCCCAGACAGAAACCTATGGCTACACCTTC	CASSSQTETYGYTF
-	TRBV5-1	TRBJ1-1	TRBD1	TGCGCCAGCAGTCTAGCCGACAGGGGGCCCACTGAAGCTTTCTTT	CASSLADRGPTEAFF
-	TRBV19	TRBJ2-2	-	TGTGCCACCACCCTACCCTGGGGGGCGCAGGGCGGGGAGCTGTTTTTT	CATTLPWGAQGGELFF
once	TRBV5-6	TRBJ1-6	-	TGTGCCAGCAGCTCCGGACCGGGGCCCCTCCACTTT	CASSSGPGPLHF
-	TRBV6-2/TRBV6-3	TRBJ1-5	-	TGTGCCAGCAGTTACTCAGGACGGGCACAGCCCCAGCATTTT	CASSYSGRAQPQHF
-	TRBV5-5	TRBJ1-1	-	TGTGCCAGCAGCTTGGGACCGGGGAGCGCTGAAGCTTTCTTT	CASSLGPGSAEAFF
-	TRBV3-1/TRBV3-2	TRBJ1-1	-	TGTGCCAGCAGCCCCCGACAGCTCTACACTGAAGCTTTCTTT	CASSPRQLYTEAFF
few	TRBV27	TRBJ2-7	-	TGTGCCAGCAGTTTGGACGGTCCTTCCTACGAGCAGTACTTC	CASSLDGPSYEQYF
-	TRBV3-1/TRBV3-2	TRBJ2-1	TRBD2	TGTGCCAGCAGCCAGGTTACTAGCGCGGGTGAGCAGTTCTTC	CASSQVTSAGEQFF
-	TRBV12-3/TRBV12-4	TRBJ1-6	TRBD1	TGTGCCAGCAGCCACAGGGGAAATTCACCCCTCCACTTT	CASSHRGNSPLHF
-	TRBV5-5	TRBJ1-5	-	TGTGCCAGCAGCTTGGATAGCTATAGCAATCAGCCCCAGCATTTT	CASSLDSYSNQPQHF
-	TRBV6-5	TRBJ2-5	TRBD1	TGTGCCAGCAGGCTCGGACAGGCTCAGTACTTC	CASRLGQAQYF